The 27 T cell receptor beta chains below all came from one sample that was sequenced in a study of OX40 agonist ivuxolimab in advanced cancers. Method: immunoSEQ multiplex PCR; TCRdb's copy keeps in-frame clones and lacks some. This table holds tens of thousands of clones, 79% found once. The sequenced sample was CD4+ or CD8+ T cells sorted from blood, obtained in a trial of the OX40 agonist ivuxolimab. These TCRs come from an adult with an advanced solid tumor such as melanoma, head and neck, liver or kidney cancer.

The CDR3 sequence is CASSLGRGNQETQYF. CDR3 nucleotide sequence: TGCGCCAGCAGCTTGGGGCGGGGGAACCAAGAGACCCAGTACTTC. The J gene is TRBJ2-5, the V gene TRBV5-1, with 7 bases aligning to TRBD2. This CDR3 has 15 residues. V shed 0 bases, J shed 0 bases, and the junction held 2 bases outside the gene matches. Germline CDR1 SGHRS, CDR2 YFSETQ.

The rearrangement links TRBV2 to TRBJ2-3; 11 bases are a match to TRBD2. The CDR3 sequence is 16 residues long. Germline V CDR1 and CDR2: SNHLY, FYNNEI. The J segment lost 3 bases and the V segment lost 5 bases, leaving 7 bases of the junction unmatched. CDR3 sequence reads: CASSQLAGVGTDTQYF. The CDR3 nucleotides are TGTGCCAGCAGTCAACTAGCGGGAGTGGGTACAGATACGCAGTATTTT.

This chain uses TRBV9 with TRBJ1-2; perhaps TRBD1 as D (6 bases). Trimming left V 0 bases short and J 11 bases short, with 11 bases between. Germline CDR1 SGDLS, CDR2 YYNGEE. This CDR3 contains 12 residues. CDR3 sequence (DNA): TGTGCCAGCAGCGTAGTGGGGGGCGGATACACCTTC. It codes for CASSVVGGGYTF. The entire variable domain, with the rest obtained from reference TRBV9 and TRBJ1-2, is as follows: DSGVTQTPKHLITATGQRVTLRCSPRSGDLSVYWYQQSLDQGLQFLIQYYNGEERAKGNILERFSAQQFPDLHSELNLSSLELGDSALYFCASSVVGGGYTFGSGTRLTVV.

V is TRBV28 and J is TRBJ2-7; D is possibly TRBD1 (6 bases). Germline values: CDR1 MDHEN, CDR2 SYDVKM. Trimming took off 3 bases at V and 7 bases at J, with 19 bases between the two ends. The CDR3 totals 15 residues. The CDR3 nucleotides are TGTGCCAGCAGTTTCCCCCCCCGGGACACGGGGGAGCAGTACTTC. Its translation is CASSFPPRDTGEQYF.

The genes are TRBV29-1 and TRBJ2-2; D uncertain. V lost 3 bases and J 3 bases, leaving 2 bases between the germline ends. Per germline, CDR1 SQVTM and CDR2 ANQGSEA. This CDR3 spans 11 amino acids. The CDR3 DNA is TGCAGCGTTGAGGACACCGGGGAGCTGTTTTTT. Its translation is CSVEDTGELFF.

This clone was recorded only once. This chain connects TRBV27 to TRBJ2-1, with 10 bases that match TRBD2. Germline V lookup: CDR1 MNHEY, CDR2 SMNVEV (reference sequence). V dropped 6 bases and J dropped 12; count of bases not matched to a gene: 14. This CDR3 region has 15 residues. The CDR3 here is CASSSGLAGVTGQFF. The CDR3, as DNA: TGTGCCAGCAGCTCCGGGCTAGCGGGAGTGACAGGGCAGTTCTTC.

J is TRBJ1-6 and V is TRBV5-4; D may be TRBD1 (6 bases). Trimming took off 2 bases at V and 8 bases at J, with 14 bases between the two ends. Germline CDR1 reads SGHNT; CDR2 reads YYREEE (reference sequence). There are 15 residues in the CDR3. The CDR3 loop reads CASSLGGVVDSPLHF. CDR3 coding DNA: TGTGCCAGCAGCTTAGGGGGGGTTGTTGATTCACCCCTCCACTTT.

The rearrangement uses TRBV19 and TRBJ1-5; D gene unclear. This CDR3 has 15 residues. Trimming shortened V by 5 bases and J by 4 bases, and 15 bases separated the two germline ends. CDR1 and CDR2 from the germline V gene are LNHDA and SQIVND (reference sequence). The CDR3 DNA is TGTGCCAGTAGTGCCTCGGGCAGCCAAAATCAGCCCCAGCATTTT. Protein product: CASSASGSQNQPQHF.

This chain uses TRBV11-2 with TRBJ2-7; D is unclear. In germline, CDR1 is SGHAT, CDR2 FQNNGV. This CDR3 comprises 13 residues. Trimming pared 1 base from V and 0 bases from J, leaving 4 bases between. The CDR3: CASSLGPSYEQYF. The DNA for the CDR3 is TGTGCCAGCAGCTTAGGGCCCTCCTACGAGCAGTACTTC.

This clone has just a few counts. The CDR3 DNA sequence: TGTGCCAGCAGCTCAGAGAGTACCTACGAGCAGTACTTC. This translates into CASSSESTYEQYF. The rearrangement joins TRBV11-2 to TRBJ2-7; no reliable D call. Trimming pared 4 bases from V and 2 bases from J, leaving 9 bases between. Per germline, CDR1 SGHAT and CDR2 FQNNGV. The CDR3 sequence is 13 residues long.

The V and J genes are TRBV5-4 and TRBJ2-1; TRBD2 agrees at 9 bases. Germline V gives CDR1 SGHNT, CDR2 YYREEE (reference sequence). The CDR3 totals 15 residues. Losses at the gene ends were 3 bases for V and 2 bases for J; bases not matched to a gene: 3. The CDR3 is CASSSSGATYNEQFF. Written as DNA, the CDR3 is TGTGCCAGCAGCTCTAGCGGGGCAACCTACAATGAGCAGTTCTTC.

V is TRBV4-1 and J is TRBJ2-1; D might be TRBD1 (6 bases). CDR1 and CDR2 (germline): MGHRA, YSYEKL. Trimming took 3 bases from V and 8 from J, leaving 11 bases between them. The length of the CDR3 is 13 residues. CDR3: CASSHPTGDEQFF. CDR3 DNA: TGCGCCAGCAGCCACCCGACAGGAGATGAGCAGTTCTTC.

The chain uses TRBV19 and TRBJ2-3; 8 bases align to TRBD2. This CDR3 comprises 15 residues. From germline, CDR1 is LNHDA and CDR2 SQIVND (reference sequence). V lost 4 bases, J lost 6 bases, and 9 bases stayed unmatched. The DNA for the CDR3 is TGTGCCAGTAGTAAGGAAGGCGGGGGGTCGGATACGCAGTATTTT. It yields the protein CASSKEGGGSDTQYF.

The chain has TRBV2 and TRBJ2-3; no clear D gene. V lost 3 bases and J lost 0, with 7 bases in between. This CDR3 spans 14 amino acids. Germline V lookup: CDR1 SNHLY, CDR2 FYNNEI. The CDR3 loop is CASSDLQSTDTQYF. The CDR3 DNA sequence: TGTGCCAGCAGTGATCTCCAAAGCACAGATACGCAGTATTTT.

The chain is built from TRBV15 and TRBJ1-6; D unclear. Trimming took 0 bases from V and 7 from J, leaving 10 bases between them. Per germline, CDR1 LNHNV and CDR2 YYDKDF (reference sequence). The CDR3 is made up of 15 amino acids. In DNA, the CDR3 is TGTGCCACCAGCAGAGATTTCACAGACAATTCACCCCTCCACTTT. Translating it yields CATSRDFTDNSPLHF.

The CDR3 loop is CASEVAGGMDEQFF. In nucleotides, the CDR3 is TGTGCCAGCGAAGTAGCGGGAGGTATGGATGAGCAGTTCTTC. This chain uses TRBV7-9 with TRBJ2-1, with 10 bases that match TRBD2. Germline CDR1 and CDR2: SEHNR and FQNEAQ (reference sequence). V shed 8 bases, J shed 8 bases, and the junction held 9 bases outside the gene matches. The CDR3 has 14 amino acids.

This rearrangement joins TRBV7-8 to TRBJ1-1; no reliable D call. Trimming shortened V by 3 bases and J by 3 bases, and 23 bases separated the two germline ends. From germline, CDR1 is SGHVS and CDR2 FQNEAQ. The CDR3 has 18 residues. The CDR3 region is CASSFFPPGSSLYTEAFF. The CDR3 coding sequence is TGTGCCAGCAGCTTTTTCCCGCCGGGATCCTCTCTATACACTGAAGCTTTCTTT.

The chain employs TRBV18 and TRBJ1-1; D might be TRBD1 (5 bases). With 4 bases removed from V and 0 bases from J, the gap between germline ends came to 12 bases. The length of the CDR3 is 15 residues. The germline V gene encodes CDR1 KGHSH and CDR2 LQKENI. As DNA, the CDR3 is TGTGCCAGCTCACGCCAAACAGGAGTGAACACTGAAGCTTTCTTT. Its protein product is CASSRQTGVNTEAFF.

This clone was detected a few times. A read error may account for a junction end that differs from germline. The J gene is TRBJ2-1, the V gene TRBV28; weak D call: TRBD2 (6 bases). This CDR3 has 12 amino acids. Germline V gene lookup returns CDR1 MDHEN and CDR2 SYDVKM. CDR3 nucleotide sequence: TGTGCCAGCAGTTTACCCCGGGGCGGGATTCTCTTC. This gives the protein CASSLPRGGILF.

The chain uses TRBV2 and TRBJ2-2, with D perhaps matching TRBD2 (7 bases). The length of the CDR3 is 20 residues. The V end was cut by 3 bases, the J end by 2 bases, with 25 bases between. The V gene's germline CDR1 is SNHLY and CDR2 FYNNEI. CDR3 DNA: TGTGCCAGCAGTGATGGTGGGGGGGCCCTACTACTCATAAACACCGGGGAGCTGTTTTTT. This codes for CASSDGGGALLLINTGELFF. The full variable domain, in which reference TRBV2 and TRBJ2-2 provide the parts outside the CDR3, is EPEVTQTPSHQVTQMGQEVILRCVPISNHLYFYWYRQILGQKVEFLVSFYNNEISEKSEIFDDQFSVERPDGSNFTLKIRSTKLEDSAMYFCASSDGGGALLLINTGELFFGEGSRLTVL.

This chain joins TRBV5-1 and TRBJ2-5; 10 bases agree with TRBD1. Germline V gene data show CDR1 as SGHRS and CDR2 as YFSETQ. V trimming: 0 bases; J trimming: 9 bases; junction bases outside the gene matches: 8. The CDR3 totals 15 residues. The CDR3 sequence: CASSLATGGAFSQYF. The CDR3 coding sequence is TGCGCCAGCAGCTTGGCGACAGGGGGCGCTTTTTCCCAGTACTTC. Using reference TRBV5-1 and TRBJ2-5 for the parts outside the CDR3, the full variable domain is KAGVTQTPRYLIKTRGQQVTLSCSPISGHRSVSWYQQTPGQGLQFLFEYFSETQRNKGNFPGRFSGRQFSNSRSEMNVSTLELGDSALYLCASSLATGGAFSQYFGPGTRLLVL.

DNA of the CDR3: TGTGCCAGCAGTTTAAGGCCAGGGGGGAACTATGGCTACACCTTC. It encodes CASSLRPGGNYGYTF. The V gene is TRBV28, the J gene TRBJ1-2; 7 bases align to TRBD1. V lost 2 bases to trimming and J lost 2 bases; unmatched junction nucleotides: 5. The germline gives CDR1 MDHEN, CDR2 SYDVKM. The CDR3 has 15 residues.

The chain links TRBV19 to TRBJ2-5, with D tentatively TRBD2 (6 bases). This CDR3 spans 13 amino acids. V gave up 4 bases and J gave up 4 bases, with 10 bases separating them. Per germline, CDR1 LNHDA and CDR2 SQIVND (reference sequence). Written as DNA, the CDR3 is TGTGCCAGTAGTAGGGCCGGGGGAGAGACCCAGTACTTC. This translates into CASSRAGGETQYF.

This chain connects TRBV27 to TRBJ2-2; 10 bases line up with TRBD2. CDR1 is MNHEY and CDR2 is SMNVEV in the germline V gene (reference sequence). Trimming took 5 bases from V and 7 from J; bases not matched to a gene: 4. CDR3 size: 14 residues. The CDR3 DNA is TGTGCCAGCAGTATAGCGGGAGGATTCGGGGAGCTGTTTTTT. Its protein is CASSIAGGFGELFF.

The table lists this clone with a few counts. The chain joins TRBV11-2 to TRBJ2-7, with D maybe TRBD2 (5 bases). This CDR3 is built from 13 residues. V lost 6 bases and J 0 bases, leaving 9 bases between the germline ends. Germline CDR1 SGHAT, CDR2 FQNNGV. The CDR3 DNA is TGTGCCAGCAGTCCGGGGTCCTCCTACGAGCAGTACTTC. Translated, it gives CASSPGSSYEQYF. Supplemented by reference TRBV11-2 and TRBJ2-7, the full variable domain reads EAGVAQSPRYKIIEKRQSVAFWCNPISGHATLYWYQQILGQGPKLLIQFQNNGVVDDSQLPKDRFSAERLKGVDSTLKIQPAKLEDSAVYLCASSPGSSYEQYFGPGTRLTVT.

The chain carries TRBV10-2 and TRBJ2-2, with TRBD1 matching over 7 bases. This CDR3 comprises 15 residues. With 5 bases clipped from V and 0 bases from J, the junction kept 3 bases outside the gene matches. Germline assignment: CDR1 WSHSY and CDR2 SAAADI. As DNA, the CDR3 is TGCGCCAGCAGTACGGGACAGACGAACACCGGGGAGCTGTTTTTT. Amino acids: CASSTGQTNTGELFF.

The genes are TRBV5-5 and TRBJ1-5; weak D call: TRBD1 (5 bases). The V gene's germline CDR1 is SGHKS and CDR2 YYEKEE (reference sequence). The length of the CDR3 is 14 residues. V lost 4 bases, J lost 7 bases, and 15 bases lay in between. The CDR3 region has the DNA TGTGCCAGCAGCGCCGGGACTATGGGGCAGCCCCAGCATTTT. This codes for CASSAGTMGQPQHF. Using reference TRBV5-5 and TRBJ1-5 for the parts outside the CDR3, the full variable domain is DAGVTQSPTHLIKTRGQQVTLRCSPISGHKSVSWYQQVLGQGPQFIFQYYEKEERGRGNFPDRFSARQFPNYSSELNVNALLLGDSALYLCASSAGTMGQPQHFGDGTRLSIL.